What follows is one T cell receptor (beta chain) and its context. Its specificity is unknown. The PCR ran on 60 Vbeta and 13 Jbeta primers. The assay was immunoSEQ multiplex PCR, and TCRdb's table has in-frame clones only and misses some. The table has more than 80,000 clones, more than 60% seen once. Unrecorded immune exposures were likely, despite nominal health at sampling. These data are taken from a study of cytomegalovirus exposure and HLA in healthy donors. CDR1 is SGHVS and CDR2 is FNYEAQ in the germline V gene. Trimming took 1 base from V and 0 from J, leaving 12 bases between them. The CDR3 spans 16 residues. Study-wide points: Relative to equally common others, HLA-associated TCR beta chains showed greater clonal expansion in a later analysis.

Sequencing was carried out using PBMCs. The V gene is TRBV7-6, the J gene TRBJ1-1; D possibly corresponds to TRBD1 (5 bases). This receptor was obtained from a woman aged 50 to 65 in good health and CMV-seropositive. CDR3 DNA sequence: TGTGCCAGCAGCTTAGGGGTGGGGCCCGTGAACACTGAAGCTTTCTTT. Translating gives CASSLGVGPVNTEAFF.